One sample yielded the 29 T cell receptor beta chains listed below, sequenced in a study of T cell repertoires in breast cancer. During the second nested PCR, blocking oligonucleotides suppressed genes that were not paired. TCRdb re-called the emulsion pairing reads with MiXCR, one entry per CDR3 protein. The sample holds 3,500 to 4,500 distinct CDR3 sequences, approximately 40% seen once. Primers covering all TCR V genes were used in emulsion RT-PCR on CD8+ T cells. The sample taken for sequencing was CD8+ T cells. Receptors originate from a pool of human donors with breast cancer or a healthy control (not recorded which).

Many counts were recorded for this clonotype. V usage is TRBV2 and J usage is TRBJ2-7, with a tentative D call TRBD1 (5 bases). The CDR3 is made up of 13 amino acids. Between the trimmed V and J ends, which lost 10 bases and 0 bases, there was a span of 13 bases. Per the germline V gene, CDR1 is SNHLY and CDR2 is FYNNEI. The CDR3 DNA reads TGTGCCACCAAGACAGAGACCTCCTACGAGCAGTACTTC. Its protein product is CATKTETSYEQYF.

The chain has TRBV30 and TRBJ1-2; no firm D call. Per germline, CDR1 GTSNPN and CDR2 SVGIG (reference sequence). The CDR3 runs 14 residues. V lost 0 bases and J 8 bases, leaving 16 bases between the germline ends. CDR3 nucleotides: TGTGCCTGGAGTGTGCCCCATGGCTGGGAAGGCTACACCTTC. This gives the protein CAWSVPHGWEGYTF.

In its sample, this clonotype was seen a few times. This rearrangement joins TRBV11-2 to TRBJ1-1, with D unclear. Trimming pared 1 base from V and 4 bases from J, leaving 13 bases between. Germline CDR1 and CDR2: SGHAT and FQNNGV. The CDR3 consists of 15 residues. CDR3 sequence (DNA): TGTGCCAGCAGCTTAGTTTTTGCACCCAGCACTGAAGCTTTCTTT. This encodes CASSLVFAPSTEAFF.

This chain uses TRBV20-1 with TRBJ2-7; 10 positions match TRBD2. The CDR3 consists of 16 residues. V was clipped by 4 bases and J by 0 bases; unmatched bases: 9. The germline gives CDR1 DFQATT, CDR2 SNEGSKA (reference sequence). CDR3 protein: CSATNPAGGSSYEQYF. The CDR3 region has the DNA TGCAGTGCTACAAACCCAGCGGGAGGGAGCTCCTACGAGCAGTACTTC.

This clonotype occurred many times. The chain joins TRBV2 to TRBJ2-7; no reliable D call. CDR3 size: 12 residues. The ends were cut back, 6 bases at V and 2 bases at J, with 8 bases in the middle. Germline CDR1 SNHLY, CDR2 FYNNEI. CDR3: CASRAVTYEQYF. CDR3 nucleotides: TGTGCCAGCAGGGCGGTTACCTACGAGCAGTACTTC.

For this clonotype: A read error is possible here, since a much larger clone lies one base away. V and J are TRBV27 and TRBJ2-3; D is unresolved. V was shortened by 8 bases and J by 4 bases, with 10 bases between the two germline ends. Germline V gives CDR1 MNHEY, CDR2 SMNVEV (reference sequence). The CDR3 extends over 12 amino acids. The chain's CDR3 is CASGIPPDTQYF. The CDR3 DNA reads as TGTGCCAGCGGTATCCCCCCAGATACGCAGTATTTT.

The chain is built from TRBV11-1 and TRBJ1-1; no definite D call. The CDR3 spans 15 residues. Per germline, CDR1 SGHAT and CDR2 FQDESV (reference sequence). V was cut by 1 base and J by 3 bases, with 12 bases left in between. The CDR3 protein is CASSLDVGTHTEAFF. In DNA form, the CDR3 reads TGTGCCAGCAGCTTAGATGTGGGCACACACACTGAAGCTTTCTTT.

This chain links TRBV28 with TRBJ1-2; possible D gene TRBD1, 6 bases. V was cut by 1 base and J by 10 bases, with 19 bases left in between. The CDR3 runs 15 residues. CDR1 and CDR2 (germline): MDHEN, SYDVKM. The CDR3 sequence is CASSLSAGEGKYYTF. The CDR3 DNA reads TGTGCCAGCAGTTTATCTGCAGGGGAGGGGAAGTACTACACCTTC.

This clonotype was detected ten times or more. The rearrangement links TRBV7-2 to TRBJ2-5; perhaps TRBD1 as D (6 bases). Trimming shortened V by 6 bases and J by 5 bases, and 19 bases separated the two germline ends. The length of the CDR3 is 15 residues. Germline CDR1 reads SGHTA; CDR2 reads FQGNSA. The CDR3: CASRMGASPKETQYF. DNA of the CDR3: TGTGCCAGCAGGATGGGGGCTAGCCCCAAGGAGACCCAGTACTTC.

This clonotype was detected a few times. The chain couples TRBV5-4 to TRBJ2-5; D is undetermined. V lost 1 base and J 5 bases, leaving 9 bases between the germline ends. Germline CDR1 and CDR2: SGHNT and YYREEE (reference sequence). The CDR3 is 13 amino acids. DNA for the CDR3: TGTGCCAGCAGCTTGAACCAACGGGAGACCCAGTACTTC. Translating gives CASSLNQRETQYF.

The chain recombines TRBV28 with TRBJ2-2; D gene ambiguous. V lost 5 bases, J lost 7 bases, and 8 bases lay in between. This CDR3 is 12 amino acids long. Germline loops: CDR1 MDHEN, CDR2 SYDVKM. The CDR3 spells CASSIRSGELFF. In DNA, the CDR3 is TGTGCCAGCAGTATCCGGAGCGGGGAGCTGTTTTTT.

The chain joins TRBV5-6 to TRBJ1-3; tentative D call: TRBD1 (5 bases). Germline assignment: CDR1 SGHDT and CDR2 YYEEEE. CDR3 length equals 16 residues. V gave up 3 bases and J gave up 4 bases, with 17 bases separating them. CDR3 in DNA: TGTGCCAGCAGCTCCTGGGACGGCCGGTACGGAAACACCATATATTTT. This sequence encodes CASSSWDGRYGNTIYF.

This chain connects TRBV5-1 to TRBJ1-4; 9 bases align to TRBD1. V gave up 0 bases and J gave up 7 bases; unmatched junction bases: 7. Germline-derived CDR1 and CDR2 are SGHRS and YFSETQ. The CDR3 contains 16 residues. The CDR3 DNA is TGCGCCAGCAGCTTGGACAGGGGGCGTTTGGGTGAAAAACTGTTTTTT. Translated, it gives CASSLDRGRLGEKLFF.

This clonotype is deemed hyperexpanded. The chain recombines TRBV18 with TRBJ1-5, with TRBD1 matching over 8 bases. This CDR3 spans 15 amino acids. CDR1 and CDR2 (germline): KGHSH, LQKENI. J gave up 4 bases and V 4 bases, and 6 bases lay outside the gene matches. CDR3 loop: CASSRGTGGNQPQHF. As DNA, the CDR3 is TGTGCCAGCTCACGGGGAACAGGGGGAAATCAGCCCCAGCATTTT.

This clonotype has a count of ten or more. The chain has TRBV28 and TRBJ2-1, with 7 bases that match TRBD1. The CDR3 totals 14 residues. J gave up 8 bases and V 6 bases, and 10 bases lay outside the gene matches. Germline V CDR1 and CDR2: MDHEN, SYDVKM. The CDR3 nucleotides are TGTGCCAGCAGCTACCGAGGGACAGATTATGAGCAGTTCTTC. This gives the protein CASSYRGTDYEQFF.

The chain links TRBV19 to TRBJ2-7; 9 positions agree with TRBD1. The CDR3 covers 13 residues. Germline trimming cut 5 bases from V and 9 bases from J; bases unmatched to any gene: 8. Germline V lookup: CDR1 LNHDA, CDR2 SQIVND (reference sequence). CDR3 bases: TGTGCCAGTAGTCCGGGACAGGGTGGACGGCAGTACTTC. It encodes CASSPGQGGRQYF. The full variable domain, with the rest looked up from reference TRBV19 and TRBJ2-7, is DGGITQSPKYLFRKEGQNVTLSCEQNLNHDAMYWYRQDPGQGLRLIYYSQIVNDFQKGDIAEGYSVSREKKESFPLTVTSAQKNPTAFYLCASSPGQGGRQYFGPGTRLTVT.

The V call is TRBV27, the J call TRBJ2-5; tentatively, D is TRBD1 (5 bases). This CDR3 comprises 15 residues. V lost 6 bases to trimming and J lost 0 bases, with 14 bases between them. Germline V gives CDR1 MNHEY, CDR2 SMNVEV (reference sequence). CDR3 nucleotide sequence: TGTGCCAGCAGGCCCGGTGGGGCCGACCAAGAGACCCAGTACTTC. This codes for CASRPGGADQETQYF.

The chain links TRBV6-1 to TRBJ1-5; 9 bases agree with TRBD1. V lost 7 bases and J lost 1; bases outside the gene matches: 8. The CDR3 totals 16 residues. Germline CDR1 reads MNHNS; CDR2 reads SASEGT. In DNA form, the CDR3 reads TGTGCCAGCACCAAACAGGGGGCGGTGAGCAATCAGCCCCAGCATTTT. It is translated as CASTKQGAVSNQPQHF.

V is TRBV27 and J is TRBJ2-7, with D perhaps matching TRBD1 or TRBD2 (5 bases each). Trimming shortened V by 3 bases and J by 6 bases, and 18 bases separated the two germline ends. The germline V gene has CDR1 MNHEY and CDR2 SMNVEV (reference sequence). This CDR3 has 15 residues. DNA for the CDR3: TGTGCCAGCAGTTTTACCTGGCAGGGTGGAGGCGAGCAGTACTTC. Translation gives CASSFTWQGGGEQYF.

This clonotype showed up just a few times. The chain has TRBV20-1 and TRBJ1-1, with D perhaps TRBD1 (5 bases). The length of the CDR3 is 12 residues. CDR1 and CDR2 (germline): DFQATT, SNEGSKA (reference sequence). Trimming took off 6 bases at V and 7 bases at J, with 15 bases between the two ends. CDR3: CSARSDSYEAFF. The CDR3 coding sequence is TGCAGTGCAAGAAGTGACAGCTATGAAGCTTTCTTT.

The table lists this clonotype with a few counts. The V gene is TRBV20-1, the J gene TRBJ2-1; weak D call: TRBD1 (6 bases). V was cut by 3 bases and J by 0 bases, with 12 bases left in between. Germline loops: CDR1 DFQATT, CDR2 SNEGSKA (reference sequence). The length of the CDR3 is 15 residues. In DNA form, the CDR3 reads TGCAGTGCTAGGTCCACAGGGAGCTCCTACAATGAGCAGTTCTTC. It specifies CSARSTGSSYNEQFF.

By share of the sample, this clonotype is large (0.1 to 1%). The chain couples TRBV4-3 to TRBJ2-7; TRBD1 or TRBD2 may be the D gene (5 bases each). This CDR3 comprises 17 residues. Trimming stripped 5 bases from V and 5 bases from J, with 25 bases between. Germline CDR1 and CDR2: LGHNA and YSLEER. CDR3 loop: CASSGLHKGRIQNEQYV. DNA for the CDR3: TGCGCCAGCAGCGGACTTCATAAGGGGCGTATTCAGAACGAGCAGTACGTC.

As concerns this clonotype: This likely comes from a read error, as the CDR3 has no conserved phenylalanine or tryptophan at its end. Because the CDR3's place on the DNA is in doubt, the DNA is left out and the CDR3 is given as listed by TCRdb. The chain is built from TRBV28 and TRBJ1-5; the table's D call of TRBD1 was not tested on the DNA. Both ends counted, the CDR3 spans 12 residues. CDR1 and CDR2 (germline): MDHEN, SYDVKM. CDR3 in amino acids: CASRQGDQPQHL.

This clonotype has at least ten counts. V and J are TRBV20-1 and TRBJ2-7; 10 bases map to TRBD1. The CDR3 loop spans 14 amino acids. V was clipped by 3 bases and J by 0 bases; unmatched bases: 2. Germline values: CDR1 DFQATT, CDR2 SNEGSKA (reference sequence). The CDR3 nucleotides read TGCAGTGCTAGCGGGACAGGGGTCTCCTACGAGCAGTACTTC. It is translated as CSASGTGVSYEQYF.

This chain connects TRBV7-2 to TRBJ1-6; D unclear. Germline CDR1 is SGHTA and CDR2 is FQGNSA. V lost 4 bases, J lost 0 bases, and 10 bases lay in between. CDR3 length: 16 residues. CDR3 region: CASSYRVSSYNSPLHF. The DNA of the CDR3 is TGTGCCAGCAGCTATCGGGTGAGCTCCTATAATTCACCCCTCCACTTT.

The gene calls are TRBV7-2 and TRBJ2-2, with D possibly TRBD2 on 7 matching bases. The CDR3 spans 17 residues. Trimming stripped 1 base from V and 4 bases from J, with 16 bases between. CDR1 and CDR2 from the germline V gene are SGHTA and FQGNSA. The CDR3 nucleotides are TGTGCCAGCAGCTTAGTTACGTCAGGGGAGGGCACCGGGGAGCTGTTTTTT. Its protein product is CASSLVTSGEGTGELFF.

The table lists this clonotype with many counts. The V gene is TRBV7-3, the J gene TRBJ2-6; perhaps D is TRBD1 or TRBD2 (6 bases each). Trimming left V 1 base short and J 0 bases short, with 19 bases between. Germline-derived CDR1 and CDR2 are SGHTA and FQGTGA. The CDR3 has 20 residues. CDR3 sequence (DNA): TGTGCCAGCAGCTTAAAGGTGGTAGGGGGGCCACCCTCTGGGGCCAACGTCCTGACTTTC. Translating it yields CASSLKVVGGPPSGANVLTF.

The chain employs TRBV12-3 or TRBV12-4 and TRBJ1-2, with no clear D. With 3 bases removed from V and 5 bases from J, the gap between germline ends came to 16 bases. The CDR3 contains 15 residues. CDR3 in amino acids: CASSLGIRASYGYTF. Here the CDR3 DNA reads TGTGCCAGCAGTTTGGGTATTAGGGCCTCTTATGGCTACACCTTC.

The CDR3 here is CASSVGPNYGYTF. In nucleotides, the CDR3 is TGTGCCAGCAGCGTAGGCCCTAACTATGGCTACACCTTC. The J gene is TRBJ1-2, the V gene TRBV9; no definite D call. V was cut by 0 bases and J by 0 bases, with 3 bases left in between. The CDR3 is 13 residues long. In germline, CDR1 is SGDLS, CDR2 YYNGEE.